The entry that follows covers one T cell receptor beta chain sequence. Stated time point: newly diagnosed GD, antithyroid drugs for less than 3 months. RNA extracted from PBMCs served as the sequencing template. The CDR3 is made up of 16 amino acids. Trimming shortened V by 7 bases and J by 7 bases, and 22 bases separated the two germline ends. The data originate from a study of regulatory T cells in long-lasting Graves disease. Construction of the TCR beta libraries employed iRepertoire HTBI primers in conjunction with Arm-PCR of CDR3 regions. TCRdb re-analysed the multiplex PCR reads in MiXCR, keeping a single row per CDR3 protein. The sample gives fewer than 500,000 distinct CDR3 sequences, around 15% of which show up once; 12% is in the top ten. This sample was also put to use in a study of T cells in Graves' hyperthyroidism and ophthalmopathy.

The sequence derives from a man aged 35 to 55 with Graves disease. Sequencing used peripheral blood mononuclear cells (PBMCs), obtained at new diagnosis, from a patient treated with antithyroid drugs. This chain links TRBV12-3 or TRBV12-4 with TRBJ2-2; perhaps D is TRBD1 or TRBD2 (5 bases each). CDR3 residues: CASILTTGPGGGELFF. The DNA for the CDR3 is TGTGCCAGCATTCTCACAACGGGGCCCGGCGGCGGGGAGCTGTTTTTT.